The 17 T cell receptor beta chains reported below all come from one sample, sequenced in a study of shared clonotypes between healthy human individuals. Repertoires were generated with immunoSEQ multiplex PCR, while TCRdb's copy carries only in-frame clones and drops some. This repertoire shows millions of clones, over 85% found once; its top ten account for over 0.12%. The material sequenced was naive CD4+ T cells sorted from blood. Subset here: CD45RA+ positively selected. The origin of the receptors is a man aged 18 to 30 in good health.

The chain links TRBV9 to TRBJ2-7; perhaps TRBD1 as D (6 bases). V was clipped by 2 bases and J by 3 bases, with 12 bases between them. In germline, CDR1 is SGDLS, CDR2 YYNGEE. This CDR3 contains 14 residues. The CDR3 loop is CASSVDSRIYEQYF. The CDR3 DNA reads TGTGCCAGCAGCGTGGACAGCCGGATCTACGAGCAGTACTTC.

This chain links TRBV7-2 with TRBJ1-5; D is perhaps TRBD1 (6 bases). The CDR3 is 13 amino acids. Per the germline V gene, CDR1 is SGHTA and CDR2 is FQGNSA. The V gene lost 2 bases and the J gene lost 7 bases, with 9 bases spanning the gap. For the CDR3, the DNA is TGTGCCAGCAGCTTATCGCAGGGGCAGCCCCAGCATTTT. This translates into CASSLSQGQPQHF.

The chain employs TRBV10-3 and TRBJ1-1; D is uncertain. Between the trimmed V and J ends, which lost 9 bases and 2 bases, there was a span of 16 bases. This CDR3 comprises 14 residues. Germline CDR1 ENHRY, CDR2 SYGVKD. In nucleotides, the CDR3 is TGTGCCATTGCAACAATCGACGGAAACACTGAAGCTTTCTTT. This sequence encodes CAIATIDGNTEAFF.

This sequence joins TRBV20-1 and TRBJ2-5; D is undetermined. There are 10 residues in the CDR3. CDR1 is DFQATT, CDR2 SNEGSKA, per germline (reference sequence). In DNA, the CDR3 is TGCAGCCCCCGTGAAGAGACCCAGTACTTC. This sequence encodes CSPREETQYF.

This chain uses TRBV19 with TRBJ2-5, with 7 bases fitting TRBD1. V was pared by 4 bases and J by 0 bases, with 14 bases of the junction left unmatched. From germline, CDR1 is LNHDA and CDR2 SQIVND (reference sequence). The CDR3 has 18 amino acids. The CDR3 DNA reads TGTGCCAGTAGTAGTAGGACAGGAGGTACCGCGTACCAAGAGACCCAGTACTTC. Translation: CASSSRTGGTAYQETQYF.

The chain links TRBV27 to TRBJ1-4; 8 nucleotides align to TRBD1. The germline V gene encodes CDR1 MNHEY and CDR2 SMNVEV (reference sequence). Trimming removed 5 bases from V and 8 bases from J; junction bases left unmatched: 10. CDR3 length: 15 residues. The CDR3 DNA reads as TGTGCCAGCAGTGCCCTCAGGGGGCTTGGGGAAAAACTGTTTTTT. It specifies CASSALRGLGEKLFF.

V gene TRBV10-2 combines with J gene TRBJ2-3, with 8 bases that match TRBD1. Losses at the gene ends were 3 bases for V and 0 bases for J; bases not matched to a gene: 5. The CDR3 contains 16 residues. Looked up from germline, CDR1 is WSHSY and CDR2 is SAAADI. Written as DNA, the CDR3 is TGCGCCAGCAGTGATTGGCAGGGGGCTAGCACAGATACGCAGTATTTT. This encodes CASSDWQGASTDTQYF.

The rearrangement links TRBV10-3 to TRBJ1-6; D unclear. The germline V gene encodes CDR1 ENHRY and CDR2 SYGVKD. V was shortened by 3 bases and J by 14 bases, with 14 bases between the two germline ends. This CDR3 has 13 amino acids. CDR3 DNA: TGTGCCATCAGTGAATCTAGAGCAGAGGCCCTCCACTTT. The encoded protein is CAISESRAEALHF.

The J gene is TRBJ1-2, the V gene TRBV10-2; a weak D match, TRBD1 (5 bases). This CDR3 has 12 residues. V lost 10 bases to trimming and J lost 5 bases, with 14 bases between them. From germline, CDR1 is WSHSY and CDR2 SAAADI. The CDR3, as DNA: TGCGCCACCTCGGGTGCAGGGTATGGCTACACCTTC. This sequence encodes CATSGAGYGYTF.

The chain recombines TRBV6-4 with TRBJ2-7; TRBD1 aligns across 7 bases. The CDR3 extends over 14 amino acids. Germline CDR1 reads MRHNA; CDR2 reads SNTAGT. Trimming at V came to 4 bases and at J to 1 base, leaving 4 bases not matched to a gene. CDR3 region: CASSVYRGSYEQYF. The CDR3 coding sequence is TGTGCCAGCAGTGTTTACAGGGGATCCTACGAGCAGTACTTC.

This clone was counted a few times. J is TRBJ1-1 and V is TRBV10-2, with D possibly TRBD1 on 5 matching bases. This CDR3 contains 13 residues. The germline V gene has CDR1 WSHSY and CDR2 SAAADI. With 6 bases removed from V and 1 base from J, the gap between germline ends came to 9 bases. The CDR3 DNA sequence: TGCGCCAGCAGATTCACAGGGAACACTGAAGCTTTCTTT. This sequence encodes CASRFTGNTEAFF.

V is TRBV6-5 and J is TRBJ2-7; D possibly uses TRBD1 or TRBD2 (5 bases each). Germline V gene sequence: CDR1 MNHEY, CDR2 SVGAGI. This CDR3 has 13 amino acids. The V end was cut by 8 bases, the J end by 3 bases, with 14 bases between. The CDR3 region is CASQRTKHYEQYF. The CDR3 DNA is TGTGCCAGCCAGCGGACAAAACACTACGAGCAGTACTTC.

This clone was seen only once. The chain is built from TRBV6-4 and TRBJ2-7; a weak D match, TRBD1 (6 bases). CDR3 size: 12 residues. Germline V gene lookup returns CDR1 MRHNA and CDR2 SNTAGT. Trimming removed 9 bases at V and 4 bases at J, with 13 bases between. This CDR3 reads CASPRDRYEQYF. CDR3 bases: TGTGCCAGTCCTAGAGACAGGTACGAGCAGTACTTC.

The chain recombines TRBV4-1 with TRBJ2-3, with 13 bases aligning to TRBD2. The CDR3 loop spans 19 amino acids. Germline V gives CDR1 MGHRA, CDR2 YSYEKL. J gave up 2 bases and V 4 bases, and 12 bases lay outside the gene matches. The CDR3 here is CASSLPGLAGTRNTDTQYF. Written as DNA, the CDR3 is TGCGCCAGCAGCCTCCCGGGACTAGCGGGAACTAGAAACACAGATACGCAGTATTTT.

This clone is a singleton in its sample. This specimen includes other DNA sequences encoding the same CDR3. J is TRBJ1-1 and V is TRBV18; D not certain. The CDR3 runs 14 residues. V dropped 0 bases and J dropped 5 bases, with 10 bases sitting between them. Germline assignment: CDR1 KGHSH and CDR2 LQKENI. The chain's CDR3 is CASSPPGGGTEAFF. CDR3 coding DNA: TGTGCCAGCTCACCACCGGGTGGCGGGACTGAAGCTTTCTTT.

This clone was detected only once. The sample holds other DNA sequences that translate to the same CDR3. This chain links TRBV7-8 with TRBJ2-7; no definite D call. The CDR3 contains 12 residues. Trimming took off 2 bases at V and 2 bases at J, with 4 bases between the two ends. CDR1 is SGHVS, CDR2 FQNEAQ, per germline. The CDR3 DNA is TGTGCCAGCAGCTTACAGACCTACGAGCAGTACTTC. It is translated as CASSLQTYEQYF.

The genes are TRBV30 and TRBJ1-2; D remains unclear. Germline CDR1 and CDR2: GTSNPN and SVGIG (reference sequence). V was cut by 0 bases and J by 6 bases, with 14 bases left in between. The CDR3 runs 14 residues. This CDR3 reads CAWSVLADKNGYTF. CDR3 sequence (DNA): TGTGCCTGGAGTGTACTAGCAGATAAGAATGGCTACACCTTC.